This T cell receptor (beta chain) stems from a study of spatial heterogeneity in lung cancer. This clonotype has just a few counts. MiXCR, applied by TCRdb to the 5' RACE reads, yields one record per CDR3 protein. The data show some 29,000 distinct CDR3 sequences, with approximately 8.4% seen just once and around 36% held by the top ten. V lost 3 bases and J 8 bases, leaving 16 bases between the germline ends. The CDR3 consists of 14 residues. Germline V CDR1 and CDR2: DFQATT, SNEGSKA (reference sequence). The time point is: sample taken at primary tumor resection. The study sequenced unsorted whole RNA from tumor, nontumor lung or frozen PBMC. Samples came from roughly 70 TRACERx patients with untreated early-stage lung cancer.

The chain recombines TRBV20-1 with TRBJ1-4; tentative D call: TRBD1 (5 bases). Sequenced material: PBMCs, taken at surgery. This sequence was found in a female donor with early-stage non-small cell lung cancer. CDR3 amino acids: CSASQGTRTEKLFF. The CDR3 DNA reads TGCAGTGCTAGTCAGGGAACAAGGACCGAAAAACTGTTTTTT.